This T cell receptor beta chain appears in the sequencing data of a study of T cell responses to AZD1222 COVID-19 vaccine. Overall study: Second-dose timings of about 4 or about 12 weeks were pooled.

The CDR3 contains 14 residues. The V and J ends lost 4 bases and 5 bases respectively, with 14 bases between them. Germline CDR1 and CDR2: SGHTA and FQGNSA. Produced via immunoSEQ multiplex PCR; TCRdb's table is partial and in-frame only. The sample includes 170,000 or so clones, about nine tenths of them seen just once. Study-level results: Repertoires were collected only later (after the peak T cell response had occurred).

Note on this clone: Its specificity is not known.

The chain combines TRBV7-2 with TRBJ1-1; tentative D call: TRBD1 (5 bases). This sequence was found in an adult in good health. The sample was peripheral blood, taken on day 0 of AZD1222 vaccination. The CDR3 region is CASSSGRGPTEAFF. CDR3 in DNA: TGTGCCAGCAGCTCAGGGAGGGGCCCTACTGAAGCTTTCTTT.